The T cell receptor beta chain described here comes from a study of T-cell reconstitution after alpha-beta-depleted transplantation in children (dated by TCRdb to 2016 to 2018). Regarding the complete study: Using TCR repertoire profiling, the study quantitatively followed how T-cell immune reconstitution unfolded in children after TCRalphabeta/CD19-depleted allogeneic hematopoietic cell transplantation.

The protocol used for the library was PCR. Data came from an Illumina HiSeq 2500. Molecular barcoding was employed in the preparation of TCR libraries, with unique molecular identifiers being used to normalize TCRbeta repertoire quantification. TCRdb applied fastp at Q25 and MiXCR to the public reads, then kept only in-frame beta chains. Rows are unified per CDR3 protein, each entry keeping the most common DNA and genes. This sample lists under 250,000 distinct CDR3 sequences; approximately 6.9% were detected once. The ten largest clones add up to 4.5% to 6.5% of the sample. Study-wide conclusions, independent of this receptor: Over subsequent months, a decline in hyperexpanded clone frequencies was noted, and after one year, T-cell counts and TCRbeta diversity were mostly ascribed to newly produced T cells. Apparently early alphabetaT-cell count recovery about two months after transplant reportedly relied on only several hundred rapidly expanded clones derived from non-depleted graft cells. In some patients, the high TCRbeta diversity seen at day 60 was put down to recipient T cells and intrathymic progenitors that had survived conditioning.

From cysteine to phenylalanine, the CDR3 is 16 amino acids long. Just the 48-base CDR3 DNA is kept, in frame starting at base 1. Relative to germline, V is 0 bases shorter and J is 6 bases shorter, with 16 bases between their ends. CDR1 and CDR2 were assigned from the germline V gene as LGHNA and YSLEER. Per the publication, the treatment or condition label means: allogeneic hematopoietic cell transplantation with graft depleted of TCRalphabeta T cells and CD19 B cells. The transplant recipients were children given TCRalphabeta/CD19-depleted allogeneic hematopoietic cell grafts. A word on this clonotype: Its antigen has not been determined. The input lacks base qualities; no much larger clone sits a single base away.

The chain employs TRBV4-3 and TRBJ2-3; the D gene remains uncertain. The source of this sequence is a boy aged 2 to 10 with acute lymphoblastic leukemia, due to receive a stem cell transplant. The source material was PBMCs, sampled before TCRalphabeta/CD19-depleted stem cell transplant. The base sequence is TGCGCCAGCAGCCAAGAATGGGTCTCCGGTGGGGATACGCAGTATTTT. It specifies CASSQEWVSGGDTQYF.